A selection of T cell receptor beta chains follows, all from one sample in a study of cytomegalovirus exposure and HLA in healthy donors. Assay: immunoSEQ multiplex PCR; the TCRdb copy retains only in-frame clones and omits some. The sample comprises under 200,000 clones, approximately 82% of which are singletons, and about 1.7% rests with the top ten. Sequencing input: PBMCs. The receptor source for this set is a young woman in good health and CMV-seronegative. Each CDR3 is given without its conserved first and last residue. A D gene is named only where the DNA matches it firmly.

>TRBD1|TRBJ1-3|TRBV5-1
ASSLTGEGSGNTIY
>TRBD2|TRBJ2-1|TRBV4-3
ASSQSTGTSGPYNEQF
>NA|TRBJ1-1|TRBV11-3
ASSFAGGGAEAF
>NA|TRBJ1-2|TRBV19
ASSMGGRTPTDYGYT
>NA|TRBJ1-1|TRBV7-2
ASSLVHMNTEAF
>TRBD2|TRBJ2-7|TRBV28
ASRGGTVDEQY
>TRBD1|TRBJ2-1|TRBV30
AWSRDREDNEQF
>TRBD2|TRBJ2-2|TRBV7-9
ASSFTPSGETGELF
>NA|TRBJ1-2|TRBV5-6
ASSTGNTNYGYT
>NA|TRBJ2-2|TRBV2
ASSVGRDTGELF
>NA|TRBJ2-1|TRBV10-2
ASSEWSSNNEQF
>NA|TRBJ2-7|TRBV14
ASSPGVPIYEQY
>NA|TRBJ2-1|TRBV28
ASSLFQRYNEQF
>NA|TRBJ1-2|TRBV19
ASSIPPQQGTNYGYT
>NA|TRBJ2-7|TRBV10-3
AISESNRKYEQY